This TCR beta chain derives from a study of blood T cell repertoires in COVID-19 (TCRdb year 2020). Turning to the overall study: Samples from collaborators originated in the United States, Italy and Spain and spanned both the acute and convalescent phases of COVID-19. The prospective study material was composed of cDNA or gDNA derived from T cells, B-cell-depleted T cells, or PBMCs. Sample metadata almost always included a de-identified subject ID, COVID-19 status, age in years and sex. The samples were drawn from two sources: the first 160 participants of the ongoing ImmuneRACE study, and fewer than 1,500 subjects contributed by 6 global collaborators. Where available, HLA class I and class II types were taken from metadata supplied by the sample provider and were not determined by assay-based typing. The repertoires were released in a freely available public database meant as a resource for research on the immune response to SARS-CoV-2. The dataset comprised deeply sampled blood TCRbeta repertoires from subjects exposed to, actively infected with, or recovered from COVID-19.

The research as a whole found: Clinical and demographic metadata were provided uncurated, with the amount varying by source and participant.

One collaborating source in Seattle enrolled patients while the patients were actively infected and followed the patients over time throughout the course of disease. Each collaborating institution followed its own protocols to collect whole blood in K2EDTA tubes. For TCRbeta analysis, collaborator samples were shipped as frozen whole blood, as isolated PBMCs, or as DNA extracted from either sample type. TCRbeta CDR3 regions were amplified from genomic DNA using the immunoSEQ Assay, a bias-controlled multiplex PCR. The authors processed their data as follows. Nucleated cell counts per sample were estimated from amplification of reference gene primers within the assay. Sequence reads were collapsed and filtered to measure the absolute abundance of every unique TCRbeta CDR3 rearrangement. For each sample, productive Simpson clonality was calculated as the square root of Simpson's diversity index over productive rearrangements. This immuneACCESS table, as held by TCRdb, lists in-frame sequences with V and J called but not all clones. Of the missing ones, under half trace to an unresolved V gene in checked studies; the others have no known cause. V and J calls and clone size are given by that table; D and trimming were obtained from the DNA. For this sample the table gives over 130,000 clones, of which about 85% were detected only once. Clones ranked in the top ten supply about 2.5% of the sample.

With respect to this clone: Its cognate antigen has yet to be identified. Qualities for individual bases were not recorded, and no much larger clone is one base off.

Trimming accounts for 4 bases at V and 1 base at J, while the number of junction bases matched to no gene is 12. Reading the germline V gene gives CDR1 MNHNS and CDR2 SASEGT. From the cysteine through the phenylalanine, the CDR3 covers 17 amino acids. Of the read, only the CDR3 DNA is kept; its 51 bases are in frame from base 1. The sample consisted of peripheral blood. The chain couples TRBV6-1 to TRBJ2-7; 8 bases in between match TRBD2. The receptor comes from a human donor with COVID-19, enrolled during active disease. The donor label of this sample is uncertain. CDR3 protein: CASSATRGLDGSYEQYF. The DNA is as follows: TGTGCCAGCAGTGCTACCCGGGGACTAGATGGGTCCTACGAGCAGTACTTC.